Presented here are 23 T cell receptor beta chains from one specimen sequenced in a study of blood T cell repertoires in COVID-19 (TCRdb year 2020). The library relied on the immunoSEQ multiplex PCR assay. The table was pulled from immuneACCESS by TCRdb, which kept in-frame rearrangements only. Such tables lose some clones; where checked, under half of the loss comes from unresolved V genes, and the rest has no known cause. In this sample the table shows tens of thousands of clones, about nine tenths of which occur a single time. About 3% of the sample comes from the top ten. Specimen: peripheral blood. Source of these receptors: a woman between 45 and 65 years old with active or convalescent COVID-19.

This sequence joins TRBV18 and TRBJ2-3; D is possibly TRBD2 (6 bases). The CDR3 loop spans 15 amino acids. The V end was cut by 6 bases, the J end by 4 bases, with 17 bases between. The germline V gene has CDR1 KGHSH and CDR2 LQKENI. CDR3 nucleotides: TGTGCCAGCTCGAAGTCGGGGGTAATGGCAGATACGCAGTATTTT. Translation: CASSKSGVMADTQYF.

For this clone: Other DNA sequences from this sample encode an identical CDR3 as well. DNA for the CDR3: TGTGCCAGCAGCCGAAGCGGGGGGAGCACAGATACGCAGTATTTT. Amino acids: CASSRSGGSTDTQYF. V usage is TRBV7-3 and J usage is TRBJ2-3, with TRBD2 identical over 9 bases. Trimming cost V 5 bases and J 0 bases; bases outside gene matches: 3. The CDR3 is 15 residues long. The germline V gene has CDR1 SGHTA and CDR2 FQGTGA.

This chain connects TRBV25-1 to TRBJ1-5, with D perhaps TRBD1 (5 bases). Trimming took off 5 bases at V and 6 bases at J, with 14 bases between the two ends. The V gene's germline CDR1 is MGHDK and CDR2 SYGVNS. The CDR3 is 14 residues long. The CDR3 sequence is CASSFSGKGQPQHF. CDR3 nucleotides: TGTGCCAGCAGTTTCTCAGGGAAGGGTCAGCCCCAGCATTTT.

The chain joins TRBV7-2 to TRBJ2-1; the D gene is possibly TRBD1 (7 bases). This CDR3 is 14 amino acids long. Germline lookup yields CDR1 SGHTA and CDR2 FQGNSA. V was pared by 0 bases and J by 7 bases, with 10 bases between. The CDR3 nucleotides are TGTGCCAGCAGCTTAGCCTCAGGGGGGAATGAGCAGTTCTTC. This sequence encodes CASSLASGGNEQFF.

The chain links TRBV28 to TRBJ1-6, with D unclear. The CDR3 loop spans 15 amino acids. Germline V gene lookup returns CDR1 MDHEN and CDR2 SYDVKM. V lost 2 bases and J lost 0, with 5 bases in between. Written as DNA, the CDR3 is TGTGCCAGCAGTTTAGAGAGCTCCTATAATTCACCCCTCCACTTT. It specifies CASSLESSYNSPLHF.

Written as DNA, the CDR3 is TGTGCCAGCAGCTTACAGGGGATGCGCGCCGGGGAGCTGTTTTTT. Translated: CASSLQGMRAGELFF. The genes are TRBV7-2 and TRBJ2-2, with D possibly TRBD1 on 6 matching bases. This CDR3 is built from 15 residues. Trimming left V 2 bases short and J 6 bases short, with 13 bases between. Germline V gene data show CDR1 as SGHTA and CDR2 as FQGNSA.

The chain joins TRBV7-9 to TRBJ1-6; D is unresolved. Germline V CDR1 and CDR2: SEHNR, FQNEAQ (reference sequence). There are 15 residues in the CDR3. Trimming took 1 base from V and 7 from J, leaving 11 bases between them. The CDR3 sequence: CASSLGSVENSPLHF. In DNA form, the CDR3 reads TGTGCCAGCAGCTTAGGCTCGGTGGAGAATTCACCCCTCCACTTT.

The chain joins TRBV6-2 or TRBV6-3 to TRBJ2-7; weak D call: TRBD2 (5 bases). This CDR3 is built from 14 residues. The V end lost 2 bases, the J end lost 6 bases, and 14 bases lay between the germline ends. Germline values: CDR1 MNHEY, CDR2 SVGEGT. DNA of the CDR3: TGTGCCAGCAGTTACGGTGGCGGGCGCCCCGAGCAGTACTTC. It encodes CASSYGGGRPEQYF.

The V gene is TRBV6-5, the J gene TRBJ1-5; 9 bases agree with TRBD1. The CDR3 covers 15 residues. Germline values: CDR1 MNHEY, CDR2 SVGAGI. J gave up 4 bases and V 6 bases, and 7 bases lay outside the gene matches. Written as DNA, the CDR3 is TGTGCCAGCAGCACGGACAGGGGAGTGAATCAGCCCCAGCATTTT. Translating gives CASSTDRGVNQPQHF.

The CDR3 sequence is CASSGPGQGTDTQYF. CDR3 DNA: TGTGCCAGCAGCGGACCGGGACAGGGCACAGATACGCAGTATTTT. The J gene is TRBJ2-3, the V gene TRBV9; the match to TRBD1 covers 8 bases. Germline V gene sequence: CDR1 SGDLS, CDR2 YYNGEE. This CDR3 has 15 amino acids. V lost 3 bases and J lost 1; bases outside the gene matches: 4.

This chain uses TRBV5-1 with TRBJ2-3, with TRBD2 matching over 12 bases. With V trimmed by 4 bases and J by 1 base, 7 bases remained unmatched. The germline CDR1 and CDR2 sequences are SGHRS and YFSETQ. The CDR3 is 17 amino acids. CDR3 protein: CASSLPTSGGRTDTQYF. CDR3 coding DNA: TGCGCCAGCAGCCTACCGACTAGCGGGGGTCGCACAGATACGCAGTATTTT.

The rearrangement links TRBV4-2 to TRBJ1-4, with 9 bases that match TRBD1. The J segment lost 8 bases and the V segment lost 1 base, leaving 5 bases of the junction unmatched. In germline, CDR1 is LGHNA, CDR2 YNFKEQ. There are 15 residues in the CDR3. The CDR3 region has the DNA TGTGCCAGCAGCCAAGTGGACAGGGGATCGGAAAAACTGTTTTTT. Translated, it gives CASSQVDRGSEKLFF.

J is TRBJ1-2 and V is TRBV15; TRBD1 matches 8 bases. The V and J ends lost 3 bases and 7 bases, in that order; junction bases with no gene match: 7. This CDR3 region has 14 residues. Germline V lookup: CDR1 LNHNV, CDR2 YYDKDF (reference sequence). The CDR3 is CATSSWTGSSGYTF. Written as DNA, the CDR3 is TGTGCCACCAGCAGCTGGACAGGGTCGTCTGGCTACACCTTC.

This clone was seen a few times. The genes are TRBV18 and TRBJ1-1; tentative D call: TRBD1 (6 bases). Germline CDR1 KGHSH, CDR2 LQKENI. The germline V and J ends were trimmed by 2 bases and 0 bases, with 13 bases remaining between them. The CDR3 has 16 amino acids. The CDR3 protein is CASSPGQSLMNTEAFF. Here the CDR3 DNA reads TGTGCCAGCTCACCAGGACAGAGCCTCATGAACACTGAAGCTTTCTTT.

The CDR3 DNA reads as TGTGCCAGCAGTCCTTGGAACACCGGGGAGCTGTTTTTT. Encoded protein: CASSPWNTGELFF. The V gene is TRBV7-3, the J gene TRBJ2-2; D gene uncertain. The CDR3 extends over 13 amino acids. V lost 6 bases to trimming and J lost 1 base, with 6 bases between them. CDR1 and CDR2 from the germline V gene are SGHTA and FQGTGA.

The genes are TRBV11-2 and TRBJ1-6, with no clear D. Per the germline V gene, CDR1 is SGHAT and CDR2 is FQNNGV. This CDR3 contains 13 residues. Trimming left V 10 bases short and J 5 bases short, with 12 bases between. CDR3 region: CATREANNSPLHF. CDR3 nucleotide sequence: TGTGCCACGAGGGAAGCCAATAATTCACCCCTCCACTTT.

The sample holds one count of this clone. This sequence joins TRBV11-3 and TRBJ2-3, with D possibly TRBD2 on 5 matching bases. V was clipped by 1 base and J by 6 bases, with 20 bases between them. CDR1 is SGHNT and CDR2 is YENEEA in the germline V gene. The CDR3 totals 17 residues. This chain's CDR3 is CASSLGRIDPWEDTQYF. CDR3 nucleotide sequence: TGTGCCAGCAGCTTAGGTCGTATCGACCCCTGGGAGGATACGCAGTATTTT. The full variable domain, in which reference TRBV11-3 and TRBJ2-3 provide the parts outside the CDR3, is EAGVVQSPRYKIIEKKQPVAFWCNPISGHNTLYWYLQNLGQGPELLIRYENEEAVDDSQLPKDRFSAERLKGVDSTLKIQPAELGDSAVYLCASSLGRIDPWEDTQYFGPGTRLTVL.

The chain joins TRBV20-1 to TRBJ2-1; D is possibly TRBD1 (5 bases). The V and J ends lost 4 bases and 2 bases respectively, with 15 bases between them. The germline V gene encodes CDR1 DFQATT and CDR2 SNEGSKA (reference sequence). This CDR3 has 15 amino acids. CDR3 DNA sequence: TGCAGTGCTATTGAGAAGGGGCAAGCCTACAATGAGCAGTTCTTC. Amino acids: CSAIEKGQAYNEQFF.

The chain employs TRBV6-6 and TRBJ2-1, with 11 bases identical to TRBD1. Germline V gene lookup returns CDR1 MNHNY and CDR2 SVGAGI (reference sequence). The CDR3 consists of 16 residues. V lost 2 bases, J lost 7 bases, and 7 bases stayed unmatched. The CDR3 region is CASSYRTGGAGNEQFF. The CDR3 DNA reads TGTGCCAGCAGTTACCGGACAGGGGGCGCAGGGAATGAGCAGTTCTTC.

The gene calls are TRBV3-1 (or the pseudogene TRBV3-2) and TRBJ1-6, with 7 positions matching TRBD1. V lost 1 base, J lost 8 bases, and 8 bases stayed unmatched. CDR3 length: 16 amino acids. Germline-derived CDR1 and CDR2 are LGHDT and YNNKEL (reference sequence). The CDR3 reads CASSQGRPQGDSPLHF. Here the CDR3 DNA reads TGTGCCAGCAGCCAAGGGCGCCCCCAGGGGGATTCACCCCTCCACTTT.

The chain carries TRBV30 and TRBJ1-1; 8 bases agree with TRBD1. With V trimmed by 1 base and J by 5 bases, 3 bases remained unmatched. Per germline, CDR1 GTSNPN and CDR2 SVGIG (reference sequence). This CDR3 has 13 residues. The CDR3 DNA reads TGTGCCTGGAGTGGGTGGGACAGGACTGAAGCTTTCTTT. Translated: CAWSGWDRTEAFF.

The gene calls are TRBV7-2 and TRBJ1-6; possible D gene TRBD1, 5 bases. Trimming took off 9 bases at V and 3 bases at J, with 21 bases between the two ends. CDR3 length: 17 residues. Germline V CDR1 and CDR2: SGHTA, FQGNSA. The CDR3 nucleotides read TGTGCCAGTTCCGTGGGAGGGGCATCCCTCTATAATTCACCCCTCCACTTT. The encoded protein is CASSVGGASLYNSPLHF.

This clone has only a few counts. The chain carries TRBV7-9 and TRBJ1-1; D is perhaps TRBD1 (6 bases). This CDR3 spans 12 amino acids. Trimming stripped 5 bases from V and 7 bases from J, with 11 bases between. Germline V lookup: CDR1 SEHNR, CDR2 FQNEAQ (reference sequence). This CDR3 reads CASSPGGVEAFF. The DNA of the CDR3 is TGTGCCAGCAGCCCTGGGGGCGTTGAAGCTTTCTTT.